Sequencing of this T cell receptor (beta chain) was carried out in a study of memory CD4+ T cells and cytomegalovirus serostatus. Per the germline V gene, CDR1 is SGHAT and CDR2 is FQNNGV. The CDR3 is made up of 16 amino acids. The V gene end was trimmed by 0 bases and the J gene end by 5 bases; junction bases not matched to a gene: 5. Generated by immunoSEQ multiplex PCR, the TCRdb table keeps only in-frame clones and is missing some. The sample has 50,000 to 70,000 clones, under 80% seen once; the top ten hold about 0.8%. The sort gate was single viable CD3+CD4+CD8-CD45RO+ cells for memory CD4+ T cells. CD4+ T cells were isolated by positive magnetic selection. Turning to this clone: Its cognate antigen is unknown.

Study conclusions and caveats: Repertoires predicted CMV serostatus with median bootstrapped AUC of approximately 0.95. Suggested: most of the CMV-linked TCR signature lies in CD4+ memory cells.

The chain combines TRBV11-2 with TRBJ1-5; the match to TRBD1 covers 9 bases. The source material was memory CD4+ T cells from blood. The clonotype was recovered from an adult in good health and CMV-seronegative. CDR3 residues: CASSLDDRDRDQPQHF. Here the CDR3 DNA reads TGTGCCAGCAGCTTAGATGACCGGGACAGGGATCAGCCCCAGCATTTT. Variable domain in full (rest from reference TRBV11-2 and TRBJ1-5): EAGVAQSPRYKIIEKRQSVAFWCNPISGHATLYWYQQILGQGPKLLIQFQNNGVVDDSQLPKDRFSAERLKGVDSTLKIQPAKLEDSAVYLCASSLDDRDRDQPQHFGDGTRLSIL.